Sequencing of this T cell receptor (beta chain) was carried out in a study of lymphopenia after photon versus proton radiotherapy. Points from the study as a whole: Survival link was tested only in deceased patients; proton benefit remains a possibility. Under photons, naive T cells and diversity fell while effector/memory populations rose. After lymphocyte nadir, photon-treated repertoires showed oligoclonal expansion, especially CD8+ Temra. A bigger post-nadir fall in TCR diversity correlated inversely with survival time in deceased patients.

Profiled with immunoSEQ multiplex PCR; TCRdb holds only in-frame clones, not every one. The sample has about 14,000 clones; 82% are singletons. Concerning this clone: The antigen is undetermined.

J gave up 6 bases and V 4 bases, and 11 bases lay outside the gene matches. In germline, CDR1 is SGHRS, CDR2 YFSETQ. This CDR3 has 16 amino acids. This specimen was peripheral blood, taken from a patient treated with photon-based radiotherapy. The chain joins TRBV5-1 to TRBJ2-1; 9 bases are a match to TRBD2. This TCR was recovered from a man in his forties or fifties with gastric cancer. CDR3 amino acids: CASSGGGGAWGNEQFF. CDR3 bases: TGCGCCAGCAGCGGCGGCGGGGGGGCTTGGGGCAATGAGCAGTTCTTC.